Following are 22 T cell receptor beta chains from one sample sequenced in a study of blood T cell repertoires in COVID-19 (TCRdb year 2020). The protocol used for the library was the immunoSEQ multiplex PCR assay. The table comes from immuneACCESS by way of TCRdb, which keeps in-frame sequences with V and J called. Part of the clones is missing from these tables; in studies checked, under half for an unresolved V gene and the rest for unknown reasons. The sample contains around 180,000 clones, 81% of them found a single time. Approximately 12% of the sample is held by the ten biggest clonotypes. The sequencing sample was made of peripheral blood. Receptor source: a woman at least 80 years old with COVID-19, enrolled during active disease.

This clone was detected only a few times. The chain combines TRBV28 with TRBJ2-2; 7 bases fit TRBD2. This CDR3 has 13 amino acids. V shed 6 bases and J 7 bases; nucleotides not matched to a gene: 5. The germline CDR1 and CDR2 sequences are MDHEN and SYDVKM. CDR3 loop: CASRRERGGELFF. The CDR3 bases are TGTGCCAGCAGGCGGGAGAGAGGCGGGGAGCTGTTTTTT.

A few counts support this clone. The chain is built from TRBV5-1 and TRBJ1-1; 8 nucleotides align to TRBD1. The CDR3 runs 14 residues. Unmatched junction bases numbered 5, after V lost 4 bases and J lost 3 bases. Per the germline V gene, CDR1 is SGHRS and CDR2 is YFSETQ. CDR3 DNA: TGCGCCAGCAGCGGACAGGGTGGAGACACTGAAGCTTTCTTT. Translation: CASSGQGGDTEAFF.

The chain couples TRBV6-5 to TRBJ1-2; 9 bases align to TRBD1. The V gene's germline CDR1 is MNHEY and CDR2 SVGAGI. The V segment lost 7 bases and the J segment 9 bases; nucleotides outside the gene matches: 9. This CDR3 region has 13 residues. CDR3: CASTGTGRFRYTF. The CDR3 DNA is TGTGCCAGCACTGGGACAGGGAGGTTTCGCTACACCTTC.

The DNA of the CDR3 is TGTGCCAGCTCACCTTGGGAAAATCGGGGCTACGAGCAGTACTTC. It is translated as CASSPWENRGYEQYF. This chain links TRBV18 with TRBJ2-7, with TRBD2 as a possible D gene (5 bases). This CDR3 spans 15 amino acids. Trimming stripped 3 bases from V and 3 bases from J, with 15 bases between. Germline CDR1 is KGHSH and CDR2 is LQKENI.

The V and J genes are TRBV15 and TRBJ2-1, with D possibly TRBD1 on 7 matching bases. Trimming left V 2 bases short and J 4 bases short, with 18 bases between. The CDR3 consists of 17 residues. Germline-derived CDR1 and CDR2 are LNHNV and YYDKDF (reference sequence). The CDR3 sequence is CATSRSGGTAAYNEQFF. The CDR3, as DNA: TGTGCCACCAGCAGATCAGGGGGGACAGCGGCATACAATGAGCAGTTCTTC.

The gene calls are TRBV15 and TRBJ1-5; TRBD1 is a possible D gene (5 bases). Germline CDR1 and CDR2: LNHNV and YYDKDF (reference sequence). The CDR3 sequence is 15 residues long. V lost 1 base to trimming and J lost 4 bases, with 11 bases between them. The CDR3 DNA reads TGTGCCACCAGCAGAGGTGGCAGGGTGAATCAGCCCCAGCATTTT. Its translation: CATSRGGRVNQPQHF.

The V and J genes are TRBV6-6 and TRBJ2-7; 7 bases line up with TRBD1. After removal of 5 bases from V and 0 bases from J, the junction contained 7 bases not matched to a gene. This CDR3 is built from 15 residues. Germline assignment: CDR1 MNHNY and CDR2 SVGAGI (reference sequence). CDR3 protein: CASSPGTDPSYEQYF. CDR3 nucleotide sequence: TGTGCCAGCAGTCCAGGGACAGACCCCTCCTACGAGCAGTACTTC.

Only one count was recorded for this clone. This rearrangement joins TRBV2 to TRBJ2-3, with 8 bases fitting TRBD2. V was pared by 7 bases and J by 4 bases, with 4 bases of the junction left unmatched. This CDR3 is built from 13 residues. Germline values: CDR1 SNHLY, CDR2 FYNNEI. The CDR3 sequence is CASNSGVADTQYF. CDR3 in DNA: TGTGCCAGCAATAGCGGGGTTGCAGATACGCAGTATTTT. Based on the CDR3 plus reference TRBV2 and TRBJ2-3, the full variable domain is EPEVTQTPSHQVTQMGQEVILRCVPISNHLYFYWYRQILGQKVEFLVSFYNNEISEKSEIFDDQFSVERPDGSNFTLKIRSTKLEDSAMYFCASNSGVADTQYFGPGTRLTVL.

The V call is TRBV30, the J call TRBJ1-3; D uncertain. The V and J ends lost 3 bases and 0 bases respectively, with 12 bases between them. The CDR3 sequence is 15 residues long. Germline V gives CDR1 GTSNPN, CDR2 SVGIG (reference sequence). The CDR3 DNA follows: TGTGCCTGGAGCCCTTTTCGGGACTCTGGAAACACCATATATTTT. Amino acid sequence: CAWSPFRDSGNTIYF.

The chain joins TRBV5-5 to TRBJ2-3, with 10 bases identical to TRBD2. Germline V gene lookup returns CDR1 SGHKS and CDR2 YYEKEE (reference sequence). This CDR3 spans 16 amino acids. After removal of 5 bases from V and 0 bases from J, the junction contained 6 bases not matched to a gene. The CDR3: CASRQAGGRSTDTQYF. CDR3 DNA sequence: TGTGCCAGCAGACAAGCGGGAGGGCGGAGCACAGATACGCAGTATTTT.

CDR3 protein: CASSPRIGELFF. In nucleotides, the CDR3 is TGTGCCAGCAGTCCGCGGATCGGGGAGCTGTTTTTT. V is TRBV6-2 or TRBV6-3 and J is TRBJ2-2; D not resolved. The CDR3 runs to 12 residues. Trimming took 5 bases from V and 7 from J, leaving 8 bases between them. Germline V gives CDR1 MNHEY, CDR2 SVGEGT.

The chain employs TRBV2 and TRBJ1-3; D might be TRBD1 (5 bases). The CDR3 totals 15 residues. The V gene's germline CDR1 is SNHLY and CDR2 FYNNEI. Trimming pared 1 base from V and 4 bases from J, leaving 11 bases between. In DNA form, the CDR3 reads TGTGCCAGCAGTGAAGGTCCGAGACAGGGAAACACCATATATTTT. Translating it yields CASSEGPRQGNTIYF.

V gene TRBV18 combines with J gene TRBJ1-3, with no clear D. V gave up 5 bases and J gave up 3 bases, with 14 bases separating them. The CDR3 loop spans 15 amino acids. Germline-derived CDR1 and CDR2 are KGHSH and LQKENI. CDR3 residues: CASSSRKDFGNTIYF. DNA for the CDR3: TGTGCCAGCTCATCCCGGAAGGACTTTGGAAACACCATATATTTT.

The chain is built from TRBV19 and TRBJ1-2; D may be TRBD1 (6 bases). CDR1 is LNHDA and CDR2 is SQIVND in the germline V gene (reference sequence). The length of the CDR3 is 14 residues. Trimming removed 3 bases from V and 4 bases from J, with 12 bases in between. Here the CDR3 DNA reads TGTGCCAGTAGTATTACGGGGGGGCCCTATGGCTACACCTTC. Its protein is CASSITGGPYGYTF.

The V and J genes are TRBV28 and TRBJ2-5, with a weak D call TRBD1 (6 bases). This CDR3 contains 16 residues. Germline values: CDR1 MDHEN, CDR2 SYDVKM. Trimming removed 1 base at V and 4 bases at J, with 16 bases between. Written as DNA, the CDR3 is TGTGCCAGCAGTTTATCCCTCCAGGGGTGGTCAGAGACCCAGTACTTC. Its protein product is CASSLSLQGWSETQYF.

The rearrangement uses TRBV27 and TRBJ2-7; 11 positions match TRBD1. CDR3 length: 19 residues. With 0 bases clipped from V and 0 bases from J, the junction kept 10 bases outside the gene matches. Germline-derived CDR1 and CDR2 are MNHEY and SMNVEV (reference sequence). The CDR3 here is CASSLSGGQGGIGSYEQYF. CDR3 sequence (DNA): TGTGCCAGCAGTTTATCTGGGGGACAGGGGGGAATCGGCTCCTACGAGCAGTACTTC.

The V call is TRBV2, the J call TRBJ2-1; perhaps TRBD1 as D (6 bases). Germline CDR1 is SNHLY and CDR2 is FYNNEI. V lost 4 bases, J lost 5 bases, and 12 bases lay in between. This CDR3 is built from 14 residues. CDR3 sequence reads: CASSARTADNEQFF. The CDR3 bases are TGTGCCAGCAGTGCCCGGACAGCCGACAATGAGCAGTTCTTC.

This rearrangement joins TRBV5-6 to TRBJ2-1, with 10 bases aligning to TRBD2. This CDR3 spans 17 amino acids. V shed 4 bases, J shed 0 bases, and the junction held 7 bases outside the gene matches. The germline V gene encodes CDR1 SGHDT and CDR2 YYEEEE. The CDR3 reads CASSAGTSESSYNEQFF. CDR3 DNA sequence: TGTGCCAGCAGCGCAGGGACTAGCGAAAGCTCCTACAATGAGCAGTTCTTC.

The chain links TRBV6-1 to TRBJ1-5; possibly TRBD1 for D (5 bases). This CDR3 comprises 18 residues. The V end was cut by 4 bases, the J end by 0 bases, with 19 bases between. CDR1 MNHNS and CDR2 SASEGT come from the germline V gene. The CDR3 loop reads CASSGPVWGKISNQPQHF. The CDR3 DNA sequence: TGTGCCAGCAGTGGACCCGTTTGGGGCAAGATTAGCAATCAGCCCCAGCATTTT.

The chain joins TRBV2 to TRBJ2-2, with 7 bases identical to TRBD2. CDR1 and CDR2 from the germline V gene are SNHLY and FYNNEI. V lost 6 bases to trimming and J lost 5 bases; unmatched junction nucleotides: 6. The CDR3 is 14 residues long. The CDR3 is CASRELGGTGELFF. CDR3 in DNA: TGTGCCAGCAGAGAGCTGGGGGGGACCGGGGAGCTGTTTTTT.

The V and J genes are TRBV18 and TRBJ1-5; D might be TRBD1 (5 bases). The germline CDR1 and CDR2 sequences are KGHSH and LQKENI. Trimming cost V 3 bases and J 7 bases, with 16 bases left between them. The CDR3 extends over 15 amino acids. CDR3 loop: CASSPAAGVIQPQHF. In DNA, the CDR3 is TGTGCCAGCTCACCCGCAGCGGGGGTTATACAGCCCCAGCATTTT.

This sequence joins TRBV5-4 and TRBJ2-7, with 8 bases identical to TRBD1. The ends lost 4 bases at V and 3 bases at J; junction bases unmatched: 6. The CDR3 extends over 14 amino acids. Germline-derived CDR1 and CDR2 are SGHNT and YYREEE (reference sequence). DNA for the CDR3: TGTGCCAGCAGCCGGCAGGGGGCAGACTACGAGCAGTACTTC. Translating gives CASSRQGADYEQYF.